These T cell receptor beta chains were read from a single sample in a study of cytomegalovirus exposure and HLA in healthy donors. Generated by immunoSEQ multiplex PCR, the TCRdb table keeps only in-frame clones and is missing some. The data contain 75,000 to 100,000 clones, 64% of them singletons. Sequencing was performed on PBMCs. All receptors come from a man aged 55 to 70 in good health and CMV-seronegative. Each CDR3 is given with its conserved first and last residue. A D gene is named only where the DNA matches it firmly. Part of the rows lack a size; the others show once, few, many or a class for expanded clones.

d_call clone_size j_call v_call cdr3_nt cdr3_aa
TRBD2 . TRBJ2-6 TRBV19 TGTGCCAGTAGTCCGCCCGGGACTAGGTCAACTGGGGCCAACGTCCTGACTTTC CASSPPGTRSTGANVLTF
TRBD1 once TRBJ1-2 TRBV7-8 TGTGCCAGCAGCTTAGGAACTCAGGGGGCAGGTGGCTACACCTTC CASSLGTQGAGGYTF
. . TRBJ1-1 TRBV5-6 TGTGCCAGCAGCTTGGTGGCAGCTGAAGCTTTCTTT CASSLVAAEAFF
TRBD1 once TRBJ1-6 TRBV25-1 TGTGCCAGCAACGAACAGGGGGTCGATAATTCACCCCTCCACTTT CASNEQGVDNSPLHF
. . TRBJ2-1 TRBV7-8 TGTGCCAGCAGCCCCGGGTCAAGCGAGCAGTTCTTC CASSPGSSEQFF
TRBD2 . TRBJ2-7 TRBV5-5 TGTGCCAGCAGCCCTAGCGGGGGGGCCTACGAGCAGTACTTC CASSPSGGAYEQYF
. . TRBJ1-5 TRBV28 TGTGCCAGCAGTCCCGCTGACAGATATAGCAATCAGCCCCAGCATTTT CASSPADRYSNQPQHF
. . TRBJ1-1 TRBV18 TGTGCCAGCTCACCAGATGTCGGTACTGAAGCTTTCTTT CASSPDVGTEAFF
TRBD2 . TRBJ2-3 TRBV9 TGTGCCAGCAGCCCCCAGGGAGGGCAATCCCCTACGCAGTATTTT CASSPQGGQSPTQYF
TRBD2 many TRBJ2-3 TRBV19 TGTGCCACCTCGGGACTAGCGCAGACAGATACGCAGTATTTT CATSGLAQTDTQYF
. . TRBJ2-7 TRBV11-2 TGTGCCAGCAGCTTAGGTCCAGGGATCTACGAGCAGTACTTC CASSLGPGIYEQYF
TRBD1 . TRBJ2-1 TRBV5-1 TGCGCCAGCAGCTGGGGACAGGGTATGAGGAGTGAGCAGTTCTTC CASSWGQGMRSEQFF
. . TRBJ1-2 TRBV5-4 TGTGCCAGCAGTCCCCAGGAAAACTATGGCTACACCTTC CASSPQENYGYTF
TRBD1 . TRBJ2-7 TRBV27 TGTGCCAGCAGTAGTCCCCCGGGACAGCCGATCTACGAGCAGTACTTC CASSSPPGQPIYEQYF
. . TRBJ2-7 TRBV6-6 TGTGCCAGCAGTTCTGGGGGGGCAGAGTCCTACGAGCAGTACTTC CASSSGGAESYEQYF
. . TRBJ2-7 TRBV11-3 TGTGCCAGCAGCTTAGATAGGACCTATAGGGGTCCCTACGAGCAGTACTTC CASSLDRTYRGPYEQYF
TRBD1 . TRBJ1-5 TRBV10-2 TGCGCCAGCAGTAGGGGACAGGGATATCAGCCCCAGCATTTT CASSRGQGYQPQHF
. . TRBJ2-3 TRBV10-1 TGCGGCGGTATGCCAGATACGCAGTATTTT CGGMPDTQYF
. . TRBJ2-7 TRBV19 TGTGCCAGTAGTTCCTCAGACAGATACTACGAGCAGTACTTC CASSSSDRYYEQYF
TRBD1 . TRBJ1-3 TRBV19 TGTGCCAGTAGTTTGGGACAGGGGATCTTTTCGTCTGGAAACACCATATATTTT CASSLGQGIFSSGNTIYF
TRBD1 few TRBJ1-1 TRBV7-9 TGTGCCAGCAGCCGGACAGGGAACACTGAAGCTTTCTTT CASSRTGNTEAFF
. . TRBJ2-7 TRBV7-2 TGTGCCAGCAGCCTACAGTTGAACGAGCAGTACTTC CASSLQLNEQYF
TRBD2 few TRBJ2-1 TRBV6-1 TGTGCCAGCAGTGAAACTAGCGGGGGACACAATGAGCAGTTCTTC CASSETSGGHNEQFF
TRBD1 . TRBJ2-7 TRBV28 TGTGCCAGCAGTTTTCCCGACAGGGGGTACGAGCAGTACTTC CASSFPDRGYEQYF
TRBD1 once TRBJ1-4 TRBV5-1 TGCGCCAGCACCTGGACAGGCTATAATGAAAAACTGTTTTTT CASTWTGYNEKLFF
. . TRBJ1-2 TRBV9 TGTGCCAGCAGCGTGCGCCTTGACTATGGCTACACCTTC CASSVRLDYGYTF
TRBD2 . TRBJ2-7 TRBV6-1 TGTGCCAGCAGTGAAGCGCTCGGGGGGAACTACGAGCAGTACTTC CASSEALGGNYEQYF
TRBD2 . TRBJ2-1 TRBV27 TGTGCCAGCAGTTGGAGCGGGGGGCAATCCTACAATGAGCAGTTCTTC CASSWSGGQSYNEQFF
TRBD1 many TRBJ1-1 TRBV6-5 TGTGCCAGCAGTTACACAAACAGGGGCACTGAAGCTTTCTTT CASSYTNRGTEAFF
. . TRBJ2-7 TRBV28 TGTGCCAGCCAAACAGGGATCACGGGCGAGCAGTACTTC CASQTGITGEQYF
TRBD1 . TRBJ2-7 TRBV30 TGTGCCTGGAGTGCTGGGACAGCACTAAGCGGCGAGCAGTACTTC CAWSAGTALSGEQYF
. . TRBJ2-7 TRBV28 TGTGCCAGCAGTTTAATGCTATCCTCCACCTACGAGCAGTACTTC CASSLMLSSTYEQYF